The 30 T cell receptor beta chains reported below all come from one sample, sequenced in a study of neoadjuvant anti-PD-1 for oral cavity cancer. The protocol was immunoSEQ multiplex PCR, while the TCRdb copy is restricted to in-frame clones and leaves out a portion. This sample has over 2,000 clones, with roughly 65% found just once. The time point denotes: after neoadjuvant nivolumab, at surgical resection. The specimen comprised tumor tissue, sampled after nivolumab (anti-PD-1) treatment. The source of these receptors is a person between 40 and 79 years old with oral cavity squamous cell carcinoma.

This chain connects TRBV19 to TRBJ1-1; D may be TRBD1 (6 bases). Germline lookup yields CDR1 LNHDA and CDR2 SQIVND (reference sequence). This CDR3 comprises 16 residues. Trimming removed 7 bases at V and 3 bases at J, with 21 bases between. CDR3 loop: CASKSSGQTRDTEAFF. The DNA for the CDR3 is TGTGCCAGTAAATCGTCGGGACAAACCCGGGACACTGAAGCTTTCTTT.

The V gene is TRBV5-1, the J gene TRBJ1-2; D possibly corresponds to TRBD1 (5 bases). Germline-derived CDR1 and CDR2 are SGHRS and YFSETQ. Deletions cut 2 bases from V and 6 bases from J, with 14 bases between. This CDR3 spans 14 amino acids. The chain's CDR3 is CASSLDRARDGYTF. The CDR3 nucleotides are TGCGCCAGCAGCTTAGACAGAGCTCGGGATGGCTACACCTTC.

This clone was seen more than once but under ten times. The chain has TRBV6-1 and TRBJ1-1, with a tentative D call TRBD1 (6 bases). Germline V lookup: CDR1 MNHNS, CDR2 SASEGT. V dropped 6 bases and J dropped 5 bases, with 13 bases sitting between them. The CDR3 extends over 13 amino acids. In DNA form, the CDR3 reads TGTGCCAGCAGCGGACTCAGGGGTACTGAAGCTTTCTTT. It translates to CASSGLRGTEAFF.

Only a few counts were recorded for this clone. This rearrangement joins TRBV4-1 to TRBJ1-1; D is ambiguous. Germline assignment: CDR1 MGHRA and CDR2 YSYEKL. The V end was cut by 1 base, the J end by 10 bases, with 16 bases between. This CDR3 has 14 residues. CDR3 protein: CASSQAGPTPRAFF. DNA for the CDR3: TGCGCCAGCAGCCAAGCAGGCCCTACCCCGCGAGCTTTCTTT.

The genes are TRBV5-1 and TRBJ2-1; TRBD2 matches at 9 bases. V trimming: 1 base; J trimming: 5 bases; junction bases outside the gene matches: 4. The CDR3 spans 15 residues. Germline V gives CDR1 SGHRS, CDR2 YFSETQ. The CDR3 DNA is TGCGCCAGCAGCTTGTGGGGACTAGCACACAATGAGCAGTTCTTC. This gives the protein CASSLWGLAHNEQFF.

This sequence joins TRBV29-1 and TRBJ1-2; tentatively, D is TRBD1 (6 bases). The germline V gene encodes CDR1 SQVTM and CDR2 ANQGSEA. This CDR3 has 14 residues. Between the trimmed V and J ends, which lost 5 bases and 1 base, there was a span of 14 bases. The CDR3 region has the DNA TGCAGCGTTCTAGGGTCCAGGGGTAACTATGGCTACACCTTC. Its protein is CSVLGSRGNYGYTF.

The rearrangement joins TRBV10-3 to TRBJ2-7; weak D call: TRBD2 (5 bases). CDR1 ENHRY and CDR2 SYGVKD come from the germline V gene. V lost 0 bases and J 0 bases, leaving 9 bases between the germline ends. The CDR3 is 15 amino acids. This CDR3 reads CAISESGSPSYEQYF. CDR3 DNA sequence: TGTGCCATCAGTGAGTCGGGGAGTCCCTCCTACGAGCAGTACTTC.

Only a few counts were recorded for this clone. The chain recombines TRBV5-6 with TRBJ2-7; D gene unclear. The V gene's germline CDR1 is SGHDT and CDR2 YYEEEE. V lost 1 base to trimming and J lost 0 bases, with 2 bases between them. The CDR3 sequence is 12 residues long. The CDR3 here is CASSLSSYEQYF. In nucleotides, the CDR3 is TGTGCCAGCAGCTTGTCCTCCTACGAGCAGTACTTC.

This clone was detected only a few times. The chain employs TRBV2 and TRBJ2-5; 8 bases match TRBD2. Looked up from germline, CDR1 is SNHLY and CDR2 is FYNNEI. The V and J ends lost 2 bases and 5 bases, in that order; junction bases with no gene match: 1. The CDR3 contains 13 residues. The CDR3 reads CASSEPGGETQYF. In DNA form, the CDR3 reads TGTGCCAGCAGTGAACCGGGGGGGGAGACCCAGTACTTC.

This chain joins TRBV27 and TRBJ2-7; D is unresolved. The ends were cut back, 6 bases at V and 4 bases at J, with 16 bases in the middle. The germline V gene has CDR1 MNHEY and CDR2 SMNVEV (reference sequence). The CDR3 contains 14 residues. This chain's CDR3 is CASSILGSAYEQYF. CDR3 in DNA: TGTGCCAGCAGCATATTGGGCAGCGCGTACGAGCAGTACTTC.

The chain has TRBV11-3 and TRBJ2-7; 9 bases agree with TRBD1. V was clipped by 5 bases and J by 7 bases; unmatched bases: 6. Germline lookup yields CDR1 SGHNT and CDR2 YENEEA. The CDR3 contains 13 residues. CDR3 sequence: CASSQGQGWEQYF. The CDR3 region has the DNA TGTGCCAGCAGCCAGGGACAGGGCTGGGAGCAGTACTTC.

This clone was counted a few times. The CDR3 loop reads CASSDRGRTDTQYF. The CDR3 nucleotides are TGTGCCAGCAGTGACAGGGGGCGCACAGATACGCAGTATTTT. The rearrangement uses TRBV2 and TRBJ2-3; 8 bases are a match to TRBD1. The J segment lost 1 base and the V segment lost 3 bases, leaving 0 bases of the junction unmatched. The CDR3 length is 14 residues. Germline lookup yields CDR1 SNHLY and CDR2 FYNNEI.

The chain combines TRBV6-6 with TRBJ2-1; 11 nucleotides line up with TRBD1. V was clipped by 6 bases and J by 8 bases; unmatched bases: 12. This CDR3 contains 16 residues. Germline V lookup: CDR1 MNHNY, CDR2 SVGAGI (reference sequence). The CDR3 here is CASSLRTDRGPDEQFF. The CDR3 nucleotides are TGTGCCAGCAGCTTACGTACGGACAGGGGGCCAGATGAGCAGTTCTTC.

This clone was counted between two and nine times. The V and J genes are TRBV5-6 and TRBJ2-7; D may correspond to TRBD1 or TRBD2 (6 bases each). This CDR3 contains 15 residues. Germline-derived CDR1 and CDR2 are SGHDT and YYEEEE. Trimming took off 4 bases at V and 3 bases at J, with 17 bases between the two ends. The CDR3: CASSAALGGSYEQYF. The CDR3, as DNA: TGTGCCAGCAGCGCAGCGTTGGGGGGCAGCTACGAGCAGTACTTC. Full variable domain (outside the CDR3, taken from reference TRBV5-6 and TRBJ2-7): DAGVTQSPTHLIKTRGQQVTLRCSPKSGHDTVSWYQQALGQGPQFIFQYYEEEERQRGNFPDRFSGHQFPNYSSELNVNALLLGDSALYLCASSAALGGSYEQYFGPGTRLTVT.

Only a few counts were recorded for this clone. The chain recombines TRBV10-3 with TRBJ2-4; 7 bases line up with TRBD1. V lost 6 bases to trimming and J lost 4 bases; unmatched junction nucleotides: 6. Germline V gene sequence: CDR1 ENHRY, CDR2 SYGVKD. The CDR3 has 14 amino acids. In nucleotides, the CDR3 is TGTGCCATCAGCTCAGGGACAGATAAAAACATTCAGTACTTC. Translating it yields CAISSGTDKNIQYF.

This clone was found a few times. This chain joins TRBV5-1 and TRBJ2-5; maybe TRBD1 (8 bases). From germline, CDR1 is SGHRS and CDR2 YFSETQ. The V end lost 10 bases, the J end lost 4 bases, and 26 bases lay between the germline ends. There are 16 residues in the CDR3. The CDR3 sequence: CASGQGAGEGRETQYF. The DNA for the CDR3 is TGCGCCTCCGGACAGGGCGCGGGAGAAGGGCGAGAGACCCAGTACTTC.

This clone was recorded a few times. This chain links TRBV14 with TRBJ2-2, with TRBD1 matching 7 bases. V lost 6 bases to trimming and J lost 3 bases; unmatched junction nucleotides: 4. The CDR3 is 14 amino acids. CDR1 is SGHDN and CDR2 is FVKESK in the germline V gene. The CDR3 DNA follows: TGTGCCAGCAGACGGGACAGTTACACCGGGGAGCTGTTTTTT. Its protein product is CASRRDSYTGELFF.

The V and J genes are TRBV6-5 and TRBJ1-5; no reliable D call. This CDR3 has 13 amino acids. Deletions cut 2 bases from V and 5 bases from J, with 7 bases between. Germline V gene data show CDR1 as MNHEY and CDR2 as SVGAGI. CDR3 DNA: TGTGCCAGCAGTTACACCGGTGATCAGCCCCAGCATTTT. Encoded protein: CASSYTGDQPQHF.

The chain combines TRBV7-2 with TRBJ2-2, with 10 bases aligning to TRBD2. Germline CDR1 and CDR2: SGHTA and FQGNSA. Germline trimming cut 4 bases from V and 7 bases from J; bases unmatched to any gene: 12. The CDR3 totals 17 residues. The CDR3 protein is CASSSKLLAGDSGELFF. The CDR3 bases are TGTGCCAGCAGCTCCAAGTTGCTAGCGGGAGATAGCGGGGAGCTGTTTTTT.

This sequence joins TRBV2 and TRBJ2-1; D not resolved. Germline assignment: CDR1 SNHLY and CDR2 FYNNEI. V lost 4 bases and J 6 bases, leaving 13 bases between the germline ends. The length of the CDR3 is 14 residues. This CDR3 reads CASSVGPGFNEQFF. The CDR3 DNA is TGTGCCAGCAGTGTCGGTCCTGGATTCAATGAGCAGTTCTTC.

For the CDR3, the DNA is TGTGCCAGCAGCGTGACTGTGGTCCAAGAGACCCAGTACTTC. Amino acids: CASSVTVVQETQYF. V and J are TRBV7-9 and TRBJ2-5; D remains unclear. Germline V gene lookup returns CDR1 SEHNR and CDR2 FQNEAQ (reference sequence). Trimming pared 5 bases from V and 1 base from J, leaving 11 bases between. The CDR3 loop spans 14 amino acids.

The J gene is TRBJ2-2, the V gene TRBV5-4, with 8 positions matching TRBD1. The CDR3 extends over 13 amino acids. Trimming at V came to 4 bases and at J to 6 bases, leaving 2 bases not matched to a gene. Germline CDR1 reads SGHNT; CDR2 reads YYREEE (reference sequence). The CDR3 nucleotides read TGTGCCAGCAGCCCCAGGGGGCCCGGGGAGCTGTTTTTT. Amino acids: CASSPRGPGELFF.

This chain links TRBV9 with TRBJ2-1; 7 bases map to TRBD1. Germline-derived CDR1 and CDR2 are SGDLS and YYNGEE. V lost 4 bases and J lost 3; bases outside the gene matches: 16. The CDR3 runs to 18 residues. The DNA for the CDR3 is TGTGCCAGCAGCCGGATGGGAGAGGGGGCACGTCTCTACAATGAGCAGTTCTTC. This gives the protein CASSRMGEGARLYNEQFF.

The rearrangement joins TRBV11-2 to TRBJ1-1; no definite D call. Germline V gene lookup returns CDR1 SGHAT and CDR2 FQNNGV. Trimming cost V 2 bases and J 0 bases, with 10 bases left between them. This CDR3 is 15 amino acids long. CDR3 in amino acids: CASSLRATMNTEAFF. Here the CDR3 DNA reads TGTGCCAGCAGCTTAAGGGCGACCATGAACACTGAAGCTTTCTTT.

In its sample, this clone was seen once. The gene calls are TRBV18 and TRBJ2-3; TRBD1 aligns across 8 bases. Germline V gene data show CDR1 as KGHSH and CDR2 as LQKENI. V gave up 3 bases and J gave up 1 base; unmatched junction bases: 0. CDR3 length: 14 residues. CDR3 DNA: TGTGCCAGCTCACCGACAGGGGGCACAGATACGCAGTATTTT. Its protein product is CASSPTGGTDTQYF.

To note about this clone: Other DNA sequences from this sample encode an identical CDR3 as well. The rearrangement joins TRBV19 to TRBJ1-2; no definite D call. Germline CDR1 is LNHDA and CDR2 is SQIVND (reference sequence). Trimming stripped 9 bases from V and 2 bases from J, with 7 bases between. This CDR3 has 11 residues. The CDR3 DNA sequence: TGTGCCAGCTCTAGGAACTATGGCTACACCTTC. Translated, it gives CASSRNYGYTF.

This rearrangement joins TRBV7-6 to TRBJ1-1, with 9 bases lining up with TRBD1. The length of the CDR3 is 14 residues. Germline V gives CDR1 SGHVS, CDR2 FNYEAQ. The J segment lost 5 bases and the V segment lost 5 bases, leaving 6 bases of the junction unmatched. The DNA of the CDR3 is TGTGCCAGCAGCGCGGGACAGGGAAGGACTGAAGCTTTCTTT. Its protein product is CASSAGQGRTEAFF. Full variable domain (outside the CDR3, taken from reference TRBV7-6 and TRBJ1-1): GAGVSQSPRYKVTKRGQDVALRCDPISGHVSLYWYRQALGQGPEFLTYFNYEAQQDKSGLPNDRFSAERPEGSISTLTIQRTEQRDSAMYRCASSAGQGRTEAFFGQGTRLTVV.

This chain uses TRBV19 with TRBJ2-3; 7 nucleotides agree with TRBD1. The CDR3 is 18 residues long. The germline gives CDR1 LNHDA, CDR2 SQIVND (reference sequence). V shed 3 bases, J shed 4 bases, and the junction held 16 bases outside the gene matches. For the CDR3, the DNA is TGTGCCAGTAGTATTTCAGGACAGGCCCTACAAAGGTCAGATACGCAGTATTTT. This sequence encodes CASSISGQALQRSDTQYF.

This clone was found a few times. CDR3 region: CASSPGTDNQPQHF. DNA of the CDR3: TGTGCCAGCAGCCCAGGTACCGATAATCAGCCCCAGCATTTT. The chain couples TRBV7-9 to TRBJ1-5; D call uncertain. Trimming cost V 5 bases and J 4 bases, with 12 bases left between them. This CDR3 region has 14 residues. Germline V gives CDR1 SEHNR, CDR2 FQNEAQ (reference sequence).

The sample holds a few counts of this clone. CDR3 sequence reads: CASSVGRDPSYNEQFF. CDR3 coding DNA: TGTGCCAGCAGCGTAGGAAGGGACCCTTCCTACAATGAGCAGTTCTTC. This chain uses TRBV9 with TRBJ2-1, with D perhaps assigned TRBD1 or TRBD2 (5 bases each). V was trimmed by 0 bases and J by 1 base, leaving 11 bases between them. Germline V CDR1 and CDR2: SGDLS, YYNGEE. The CDR3 is made up of 16 amino acids.